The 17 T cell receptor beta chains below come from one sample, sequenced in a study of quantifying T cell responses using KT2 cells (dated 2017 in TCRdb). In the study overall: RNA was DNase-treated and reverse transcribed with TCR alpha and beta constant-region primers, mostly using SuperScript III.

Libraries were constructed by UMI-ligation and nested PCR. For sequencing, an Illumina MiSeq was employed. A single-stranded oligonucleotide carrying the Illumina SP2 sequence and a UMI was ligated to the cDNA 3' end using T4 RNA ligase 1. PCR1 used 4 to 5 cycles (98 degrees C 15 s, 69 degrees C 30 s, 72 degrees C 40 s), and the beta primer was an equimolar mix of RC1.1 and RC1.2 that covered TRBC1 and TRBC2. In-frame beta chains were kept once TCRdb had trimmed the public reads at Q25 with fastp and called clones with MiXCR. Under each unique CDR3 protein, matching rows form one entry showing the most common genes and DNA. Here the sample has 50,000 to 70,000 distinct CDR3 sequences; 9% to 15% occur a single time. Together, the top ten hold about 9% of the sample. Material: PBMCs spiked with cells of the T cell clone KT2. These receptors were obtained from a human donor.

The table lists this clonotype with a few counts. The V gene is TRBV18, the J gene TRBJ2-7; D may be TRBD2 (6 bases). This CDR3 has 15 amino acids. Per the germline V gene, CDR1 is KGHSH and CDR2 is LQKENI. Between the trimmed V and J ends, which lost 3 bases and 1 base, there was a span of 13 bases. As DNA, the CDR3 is TGTGCCAGCTCACCCCGGGGCGGGGCGTCCTACGAGCAGTACTTC. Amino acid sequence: CASSPRGGASYEQYF.

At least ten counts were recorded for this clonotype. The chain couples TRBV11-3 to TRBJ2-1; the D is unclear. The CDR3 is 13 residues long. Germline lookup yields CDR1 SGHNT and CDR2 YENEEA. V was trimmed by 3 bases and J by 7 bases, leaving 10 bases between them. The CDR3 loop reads CASSLVRRNEQFF. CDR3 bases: TGTGCCAGCAGCTTGGTGAGACGGAATGAGCAGTTCTTC.

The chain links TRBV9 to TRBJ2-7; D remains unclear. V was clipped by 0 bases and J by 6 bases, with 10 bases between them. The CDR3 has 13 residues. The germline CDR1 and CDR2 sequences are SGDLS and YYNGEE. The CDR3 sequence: CASSVAPRGEQYF. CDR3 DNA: TGTGCCAGCAGCGTAGCCCCCCGTGGCGAGCAGTACTTC.

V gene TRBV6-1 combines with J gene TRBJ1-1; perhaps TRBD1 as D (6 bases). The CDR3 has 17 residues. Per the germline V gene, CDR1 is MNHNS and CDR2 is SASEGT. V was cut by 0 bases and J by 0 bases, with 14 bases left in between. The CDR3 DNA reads TGTGCCAGCAGTGAAGCGCTTCGTGGGGGCCTGAACACTGAAGCTTTCTTT. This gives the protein CASSEALRGGLNTEAFF.

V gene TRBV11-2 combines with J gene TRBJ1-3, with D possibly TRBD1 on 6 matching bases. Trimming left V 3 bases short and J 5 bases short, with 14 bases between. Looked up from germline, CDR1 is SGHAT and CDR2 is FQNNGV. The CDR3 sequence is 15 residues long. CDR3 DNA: TGTGCCAGCAGCTTTGGGACAAACGATCGAAACACCATATATTTT. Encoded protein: CASSFGTNDRNTIYF.

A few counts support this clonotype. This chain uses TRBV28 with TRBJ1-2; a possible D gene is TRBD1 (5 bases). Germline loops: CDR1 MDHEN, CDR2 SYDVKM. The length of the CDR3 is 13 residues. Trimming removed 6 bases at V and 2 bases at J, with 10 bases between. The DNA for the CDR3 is TGTGCCAGCAGGTTGACAGCAAACTATGGCTACACCTTC. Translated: CASRLTANYGYTF.

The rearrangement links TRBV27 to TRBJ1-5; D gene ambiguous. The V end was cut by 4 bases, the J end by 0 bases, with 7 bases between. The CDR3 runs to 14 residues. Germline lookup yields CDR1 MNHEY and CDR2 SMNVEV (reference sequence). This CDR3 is CASSSYGSNQPQHF. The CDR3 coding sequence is TGTGCCAGCAGTTCGTACGGTAGCAATCAGCCCCAGCATTTT.

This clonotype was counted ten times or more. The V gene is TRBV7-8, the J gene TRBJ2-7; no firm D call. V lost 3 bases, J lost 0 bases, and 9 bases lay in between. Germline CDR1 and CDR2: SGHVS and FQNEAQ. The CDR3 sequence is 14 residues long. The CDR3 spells CASSLRFSSYEQYF. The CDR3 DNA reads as TGTGCCAGCAGCTTGAGATTCAGCTCCTACGAGCAGTACTTC.

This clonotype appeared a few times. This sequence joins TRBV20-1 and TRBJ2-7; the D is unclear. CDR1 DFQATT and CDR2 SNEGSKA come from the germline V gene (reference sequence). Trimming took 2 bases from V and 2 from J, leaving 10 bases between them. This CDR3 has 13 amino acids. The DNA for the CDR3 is TGCAGTGCTAGATCGGCAGCCGCCTACGAGCAGTACTTC. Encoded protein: CSARSAAAYEQYF.

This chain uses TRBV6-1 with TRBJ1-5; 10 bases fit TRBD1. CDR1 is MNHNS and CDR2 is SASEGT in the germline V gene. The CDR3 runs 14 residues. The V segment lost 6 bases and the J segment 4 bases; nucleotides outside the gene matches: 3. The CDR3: CASRSGQGNQPQHF. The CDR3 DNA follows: TGTGCCAGCAGGTCGGGACAGGGGAATCAGCCCCAGCATTTT.

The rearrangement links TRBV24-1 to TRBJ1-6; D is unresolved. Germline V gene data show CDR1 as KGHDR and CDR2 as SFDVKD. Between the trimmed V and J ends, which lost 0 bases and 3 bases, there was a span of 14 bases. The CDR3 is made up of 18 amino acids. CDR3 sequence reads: CATSDLKRKTGYNSPLHF. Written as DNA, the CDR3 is TGTGCCACCAGTGATTTGAAGCGGAAAACGGGCTATAATTCACCCCTCCACTTT.

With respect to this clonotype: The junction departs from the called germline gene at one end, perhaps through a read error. This CDR3 is CASSLDINFGYTF. The CDR3 DNA reads as TGTGCCAGCAGCTTAGACATCAACTTTGGCTACACCTTC. J is TRBJ1-2 and V is TRBV7-2, with D unclear. This CDR3 comprises 13 residues. Germline V lookup: CDR1 SGHTA, CDR2 FQGNSA.

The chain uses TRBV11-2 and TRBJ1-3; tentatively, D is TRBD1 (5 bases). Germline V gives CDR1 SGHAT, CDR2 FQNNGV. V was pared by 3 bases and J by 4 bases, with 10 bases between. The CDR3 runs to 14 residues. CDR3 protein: CASSFGREGNTIYF. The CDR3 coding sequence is TGTGCCAGCAGCTTTGGCAGGGAAGGAAACACCATATATTTT.

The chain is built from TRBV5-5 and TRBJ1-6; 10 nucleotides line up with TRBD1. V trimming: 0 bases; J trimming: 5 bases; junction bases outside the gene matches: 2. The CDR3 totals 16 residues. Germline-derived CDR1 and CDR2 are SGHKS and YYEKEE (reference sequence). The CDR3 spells CASSLGDRGHNSPLHF. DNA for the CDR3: TGTGCCAGCAGCTTGGGGGACAGGGGACATAATTCACCCCTCCACTTT.

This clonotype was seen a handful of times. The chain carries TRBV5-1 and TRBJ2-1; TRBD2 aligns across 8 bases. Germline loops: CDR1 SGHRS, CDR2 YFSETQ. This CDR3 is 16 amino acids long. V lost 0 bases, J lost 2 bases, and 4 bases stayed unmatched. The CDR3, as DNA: TGCGCCAGCAGCTTGGGTTCGCGGGGGGCCTACAATGAGCAGTTCTTC. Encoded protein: CASSLGSRGAYNEQFF.

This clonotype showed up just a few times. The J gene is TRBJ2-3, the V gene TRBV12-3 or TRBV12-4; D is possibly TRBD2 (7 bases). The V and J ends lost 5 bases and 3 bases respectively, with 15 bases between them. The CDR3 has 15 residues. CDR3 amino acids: CASSPMGGLTDTQYF. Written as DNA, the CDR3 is TGTGCCAGCAGTCCCATGGGGGGGCTGACAGATACGCAGTATTTT.

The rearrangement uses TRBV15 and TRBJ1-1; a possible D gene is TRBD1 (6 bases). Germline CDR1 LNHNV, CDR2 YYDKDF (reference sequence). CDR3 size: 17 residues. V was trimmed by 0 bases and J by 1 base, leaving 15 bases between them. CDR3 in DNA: TGTGCCACCAGCAGAGATAGGCGCCAGGGGAAGAACACTGAAGCTTTCTTT. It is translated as CATSRDRRQGKNTEAFF.